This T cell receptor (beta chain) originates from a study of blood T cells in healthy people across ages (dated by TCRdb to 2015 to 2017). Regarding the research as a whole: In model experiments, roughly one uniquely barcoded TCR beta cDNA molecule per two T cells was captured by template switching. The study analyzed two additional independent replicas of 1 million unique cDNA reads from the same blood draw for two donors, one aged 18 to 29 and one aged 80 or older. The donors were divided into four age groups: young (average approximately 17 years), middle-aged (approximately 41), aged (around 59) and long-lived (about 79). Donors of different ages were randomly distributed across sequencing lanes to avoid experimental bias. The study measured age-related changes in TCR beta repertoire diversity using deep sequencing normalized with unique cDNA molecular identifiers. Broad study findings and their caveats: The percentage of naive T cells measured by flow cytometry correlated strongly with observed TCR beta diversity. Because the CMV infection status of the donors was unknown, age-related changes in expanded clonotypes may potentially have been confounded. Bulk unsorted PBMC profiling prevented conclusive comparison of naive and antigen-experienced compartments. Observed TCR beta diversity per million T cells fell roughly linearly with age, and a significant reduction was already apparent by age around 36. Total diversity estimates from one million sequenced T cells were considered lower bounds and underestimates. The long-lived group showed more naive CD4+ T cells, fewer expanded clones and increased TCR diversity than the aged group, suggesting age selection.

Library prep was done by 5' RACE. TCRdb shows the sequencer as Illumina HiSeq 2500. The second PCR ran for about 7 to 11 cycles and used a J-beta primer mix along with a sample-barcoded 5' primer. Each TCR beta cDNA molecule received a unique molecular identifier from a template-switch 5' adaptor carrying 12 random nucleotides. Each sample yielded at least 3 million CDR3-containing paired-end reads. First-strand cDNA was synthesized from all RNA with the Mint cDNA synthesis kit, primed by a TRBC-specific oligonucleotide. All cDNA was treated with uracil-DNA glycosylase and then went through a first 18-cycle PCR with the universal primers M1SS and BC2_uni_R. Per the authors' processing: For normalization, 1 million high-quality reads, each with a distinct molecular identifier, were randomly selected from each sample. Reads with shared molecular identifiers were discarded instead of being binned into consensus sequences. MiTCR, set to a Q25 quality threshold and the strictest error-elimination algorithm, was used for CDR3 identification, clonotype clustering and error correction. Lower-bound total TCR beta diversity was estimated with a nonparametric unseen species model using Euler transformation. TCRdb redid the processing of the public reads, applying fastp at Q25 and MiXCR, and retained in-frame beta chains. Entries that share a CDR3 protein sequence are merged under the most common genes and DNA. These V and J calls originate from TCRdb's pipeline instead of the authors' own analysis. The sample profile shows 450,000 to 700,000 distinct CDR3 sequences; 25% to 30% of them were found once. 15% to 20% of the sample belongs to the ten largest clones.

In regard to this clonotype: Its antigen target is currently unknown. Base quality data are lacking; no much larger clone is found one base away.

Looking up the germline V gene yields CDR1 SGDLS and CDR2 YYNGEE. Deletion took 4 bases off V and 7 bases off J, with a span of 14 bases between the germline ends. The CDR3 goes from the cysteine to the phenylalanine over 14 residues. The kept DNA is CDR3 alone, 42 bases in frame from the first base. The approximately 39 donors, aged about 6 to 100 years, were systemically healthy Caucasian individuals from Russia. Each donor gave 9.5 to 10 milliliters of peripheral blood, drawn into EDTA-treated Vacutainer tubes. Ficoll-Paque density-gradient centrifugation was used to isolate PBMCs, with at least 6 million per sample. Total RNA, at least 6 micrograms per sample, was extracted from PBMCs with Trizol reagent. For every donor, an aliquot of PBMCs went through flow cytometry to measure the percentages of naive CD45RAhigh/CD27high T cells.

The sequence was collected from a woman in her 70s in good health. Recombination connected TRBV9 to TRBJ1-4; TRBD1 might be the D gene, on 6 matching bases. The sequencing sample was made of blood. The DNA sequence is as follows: TGTGCCAGCAGCCCAGGACAGTTGGTTGAAAAACTGTTTTTT. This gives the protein CASSPGQLVEKLFF.